The 13 T cell receptor beta chains below all came from one sample that was sequenced in a study of T cell changes during pregnancy in multiple sclerosis. Assay used: immunoSEQ multiplex PCR; TCRdb lists only in-frame clones, some missing. The repertoire holds around 50,000 clones, around 93% seen once, with approximately 0.64% in the top ten. The sequences come from CD4+ T cells from peripheral blood mononuclear cells, collected after pregnancy. These receptors originate from a female donor with multiple sclerosis, enrolled in a pregnancy study.

The V gene is TRBV11-2, the J gene TRBJ2-3; 10 bases map to TRBD2. The V gene end was trimmed by 2 bases and the J gene end by 0 bases; junction bases not matched to a gene: 11. This CDR3 comprises 19 residues. CDR1 and CDR2 (germline): SGHAT, FQNNGV. CDR3 region: CASSLRLAGELSSTDTQYF. The CDR3 nucleotides read TGTGCCAGCAGCTTAAGGCTAGCGGGGGAATTGTCTAGCACAGATACGCAGTATTTT.

J is TRBJ1-1 and V is TRBV21-1; the D call TRBD1 from the table was never checked on the DNA. TRBV21-1 is labeled a pseudogene. This CDR3 is built from 17 residues. The CDR3 here is CASSARRRDSMNTEAFF. The DNA of the CDR3 is TGTGCCAGCAGCGCTCGGAGGAGGGACAGCATGAACACTGAAGCTTTCTTT.

This chain uses TRBV15 with TRBJ1-2; tentative D call: TRBD1 (6 bases). The CDR3 is made up of 14 amino acids. V lost 4 bases to trimming and J lost 7 bases, with 16 bases between them. From germline, CDR1 is LNHNV and CDR2 YYDKDF (reference sequence). CDR3 sequence reads: CATSMSRTVSGYTF. CDR3 coding DNA: TGTGCCACCAGCATGAGCAGGACAGTAAGTGGCTACACCTTC.

J is TRBJ2-3 and V is TRBV18, with a possible D match to TRBD1 (5 bases). The CDR3 has 15 residues. Trimming stripped 4 bases from V and 1 base from J, with 12 bases between. Germline V gene lookup returns CDR1 KGHSH and CDR2 LQKENI. The CDR3 nucleotides read TGTGCCAGCTCACTCATGACAGTCGGCACAGATACGCAGTATTTT. Residues: CASSLMTVGTDTQYF.

The J gene is TRBJ2-1, the V gene TRBV7-9; 8 nucleotides agree with TRBD1. V dropped 6 bases and J dropped 1; count of bases not matched to a gene: 5. The CDR3 covers 15 residues. Per the germline V gene, CDR1 is SEHNR and CDR2 is FQNEAQ (reference sequence). The DNA of the CDR3 is TGTGCCAGCAGTCGACAGGGGCCGTCCTACAATGAGCAGTTCTTC. Protein product: CASSRQGPSYNEQFF.

The J gene is TRBJ2-7, the V gene TRBV4-2; TRBD1 matches at 8 bases. Germline CDR1 LGHNA, CDR2 YNFKEQ. V gave up 4 bases and J gave up 7 bases; unmatched junction bases: 9. The CDR3 is 14 amino acids. CDR3 nucleotide sequence: TGTGCCAGCAGCCTGGAAGGCAGGGGGCAGGAGCAGTACTTC. It specifies CASSLEGRGQEQYF.

This rearrangement joins TRBV30 to TRBJ1-2; 9 bases match TRBD1. The V segment lost 5 bases and the J segment 8 bases; nucleotides outside the gene matches: 12. From germline, CDR1 is GTSNPN and CDR2 SVGIG (reference sequence). The CDR3 consists of 14 residues. DNA of the CDR3: TGTGCCTGGGCGCCGGGACAGGGAGCCTTCGGCTACACCTTC. It translates to CAWAPGQGAFGYTF. The whole variable domain, filled in from reference TRBV30 and TRBJ1-2, reads SQTIHQWPATLVQPVGSPLSLECTVEGTSNPNLYWYRQAAGRGLQLLFYSVGIGQISSEVPQNLSASRPQDRQFILSSKKLLLSDSGFYLCAWAPGQGAFGYTFGSGTRLTVV.

The chain has TRBV6-5 and TRBJ2-7; D perhaps matches TRBD2 (5 bases). This CDR3 spans 15 amino acids. The germline V gene has CDR1 MNHEY and CDR2 SVGAGI. Trimming stripped 0 bases from V and 2 bases from J, with 11 bases between. Here the CDR3 reads CASSYSGTRAYEQYF. The CDR3 coding sequence is TGTGCCAGCAGTTACTCGGGAACGCGGGCCTACGAGCAGTACTTC.

The chain links TRBV27 to TRBJ1-4; 7 bases are a match to TRBD1. V was clipped by 4 bases and J by 1 base; unmatched bases: 9. The CDR3 spans 17 residues. Germline-derived CDR1 and CDR2 are MNHEY and SMNVEV (reference sequence). CDR3 in amino acids: CASSSMGQIKTNEKLFF. CDR3 in DNA: TGTGCCAGCAGTTCCATGGGACAGATTAAAACTAATGAAAAACTGTTTTTT.

The chain joins TRBV27 to TRBJ2-3; TRBD2 is a possible D gene (6 bases). The CDR3 totals 15 residues. With 7 bases removed from V and 1 base from J, the gap between germline ends came to 15 bases. CDR1 is MNHEY, CDR2 SMNVEV, per germline (reference sequence). The CDR3 spells CASKMGGHRTDTQYF. In nucleotides, the CDR3 is TGTGCCAGCAAGATGGGGGGTCACCGCACAGATACGCAGTATTTT.

V is TRBV7-9 and J is TRBJ2-1; 11 nucleotides match TRBD2. Looked up from germline, CDR1 is SEHNR and CDR2 is FQNEAQ (reference sequence). V lost 3 bases to trimming and J lost 10 bases; unmatched junction nucleotides: 17. The CDR3 totals 18 residues. The CDR3 DNA follows: TGTGCCAGCAGCTTGCCCCCAAGAGGGCTAGCGGGGGGTCGGGAGCAGTTCTTC. This sequence encodes CASSLPPRGLAGGREQFF.

The chain couples TRBV6-5 to TRBJ2-7; D not certain. Germline V lookup: CDR1 MNHEY, CDR2 SVGAGI. V gave up 5 bases and J gave up 6 bases, with 14 bases separating them. There are 13 residues in the CDR3. Here the CDR3 DNA reads TGTGCCAGCAGTCCCCTAACGGAGCTCGAGCAGTACTTC. Its translation: CASSPLTELEQYF.

The chain links TRBV29-1 to TRBJ2-5; possibly TRBD2 for D (5 bases). V was clipped by 6 bases and J by 2 bases, with 13 bases between them. Germline CDR1 SQVTM, CDR2 ANQGSEA. The CDR3 extends over 13 amino acids. CDR3 sequence: CSVEGTTQETQYF. CDR3 DNA: TGCAGCGTCGAGGGTACGACGCAAGAGACCCAGTACTTC.